Given below is one T cell receptor beta chain in context. Its antigen is still unknown. The same CDR3 is also encoded by other DNA sequences in this sample. PCR involved 60 Vbeta and 13 Jbeta primers. The assay was immunoSEQ multiplex PCR, and TCRdb's table has in-frame clones only and misses some. The sample has hundreds of thousands of clones, 60% to 80% seen once. The sample belongs to a study of cytomegalovirus exposure and HLA in healthy donors. Study conclusions and caveats: Accounts indicate the classifier identified cytomegalovirus status with strong specificity and sensitivity. Most subjects' HLA-A and HLA-B alleles were reportedly predicted from TCR beta sequences.

CDR1 SGHTA and CDR2 FQGNSA come from the germline V gene. This CDR3 comprises 13 residues. The V gene lost 2 bases and the J gene lost 4 bases, with 6 bases spanning the gap. Sequenced sample: PBMCs. The receptor's source is a male donor in good health and CMV-seronegative. The chain combines TRBV7-2 with TRBJ1-5, with D maybe TRBD1 (5 bases). The CDR3 DNA reads as TGTGCCAGCAGCTTACGGGGGAATCAGCCCCAGCATTTT. It translates to CASSLRGNQPQHF.